The 12 T cell receptor beta chains below all came from one sample that was sequenced in a study of beta chain features in type 1 diabetes. TCRB transcripts that were expressed got sequenced, as all of the isolated RNA had been reverse transcribed. Using immunoSEQ multiplex PCR, the repertoire was profiled, and TCRdb retains in-frame clones only, with some absent. Of roughly 500,000 clones listed, around 30% were seen once; the top ten hold roughly 0.06%. The sample was naive CD4+ T cells from blood. These receptors were obtained from a young man in good health.

This chain links TRBV29-1 with TRBJ1-4, with 10 nucleotides matching TRBD1. The CDR3 extends over 14 amino acids. The V gene end was trimmed by 5 bases and the J gene end by 4 bases; junction bases not matched to a gene: 4. The germline gives CDR1 SQVTM, CDR2 ANQGSEA. CDR3 nucleotide sequence: TGCAGCGTTAACCGGGACAGGGGTAATGAAAAACTGTTTTTT. This gives the protein CSVNRDRGNEKLFF.

This clone occurred a few times. V usage is TRBV30 and J usage is TRBJ2-3; D call uncertain. This CDR3 comprises 11 residues. V gave up 2 bases and J gave up 9 bases, with 9 bases separating them. The V gene's germline CDR1 is GTSNPN and CDR2 SVGIG (reference sequence). CDR3 amino acids: CAWSLTLTQYF. CDR3 in DNA: TGTGCCTGGAGTTTGACTTTAACGCAGTATTTT.

This clone was detected a few times. This chain joins TRBV19 and TRBJ2-3, with 15 bases fitting TRBD2. J gave up 3 bases and V 6 bases, and 10 bases lay outside the gene matches. CDR1 and CDR2 from the germline V gene are LNHDA and SQIVND (reference sequence). The CDR3 extends over 18 amino acids. The CDR3 loop is CASSHRTSGRAATDTQYF. The CDR3 DNA reads as TGTGCCAGTAGCCATCGGACTAGCGGGAGGGCCGCGACAGATACGCAGTATTTT.

The chain links TRBV11-2 to TRBJ2-1; no reliable D call. The germline V gene has CDR1 SGHAT and CDR2 FQNNGV. This CDR3 comprises 16 residues. V was cut by 1 base and J by 1 base, with 11 bases left in between. CDR3 sequence: CASSLAPGPSYNEQFF. The CDR3 DNA is TGTGCCAGCAGCTTAGCCCCGGGCCCTTCCTACAATGAGCAGTTCTTC.

This chain uses TRBV9 with TRBJ2-3, with 9 nucleotides matching TRBD2. CDR1 is SGDLS and CDR2 is YYNGEE in the germline V gene. CDR3 size: 14 residues. V was pared by 3 bases and J by 6 bases, with 5 bases of the junction left unmatched. CDR3 nucleotide sequence: TGTGCCAGCAGCGAACGAGGGACTAGCGATACGCAGTATTTT. Translating it yields CASSERGTSDTQYF.

The rearrangement joins TRBV30 to TRBJ2-7; D not resolved. This CDR3 spans 13 amino acids. The V end was cut by 1 base, the J end by 2 bases, with 9 bases between. Germline V gene sequence: CDR1 GTSNPN, CDR2 SVGIG (reference sequence). Here the CDR3 reads CAWSGCRAYEQYF. The CDR3 DNA reads as TGTGCCTGGAGTGGGTGCCGGGCCTACGAGCAGTACTTC. Together with reference TRBV30 and TRBJ2-7, the CDR3 gives the full variable domain: SQTIHQWPATLVQPVGSPLSLECTVEGTSNPNLYWYRQAAGRGLQLLFYSVGIGQISSEVPQNLSASRPQDRQFILSSKKLLLSDSGFYLCAWSGCRAYEQYFGPGTRLTVT.

The rearrangement links TRBV29-1 to TRBJ1-1, with no clear D. Germline V lookup: CDR1 SQVTM, CDR2 ANQGSEA. The CDR3 length is 12 residues. The V end was cut by 2 bases, the J end by 6 bases, with 10 bases between. The CDR3 sequence: CSVERGFAEAFF. The CDR3 DNA follows: TGCAGCGTTGAAAGAGGGTTTGCTGAAGCTTTCTTT.

The rearrangement joins TRBV29-1 to TRBJ2-2; 8 nucleotides line up with TRBD1. V was clipped by 5 bases and J by 6 bases; unmatched bases: 11. Germline CDR1 is SQVTM and CDR2 is ANQGSEA. This CDR3 is 15 amino acids long. DNA of the CDR3: TGCAGCGTTACCAAGGGGGACAGGAAGGCCGGGGAGCTGTTTTTT. Protein: CSVTKGDRKAGELFF.

This clone was counted only a few times. This CDR3 is also generated by other DNA sequences in the sample. The chain has TRBV28 and TRBJ2-1, with D unclear. Germline values: CDR1 MDHEN, CDR2 SYDVKM. V was pared by 5 bases and J by 2 bases, with 4 bases between. The CDR3 covers 12 residues. The CDR3 sequence is CASSRTYNEQFF. The CDR3 nucleotides are TGTGCCAGCAGTAGGACCTACAATGAGCAGTTCTTC.

The gene calls are TRBV2 and TRBJ2-5; TRBD1 matches at 9 bases. CDR1 is SNHLY, CDR2 FYNNEI, per germline. V lost 3 bases and J lost 6; bases outside the gene matches: 5. The CDR3 runs 14 residues. The CDR3 DNA is TGTGCCAGCAGTGACGAGACAGGGGGTCAGACCCAGTACTTC. Translated, it gives CASSDETGGQTQYF.

This clone was counted a few times. The rearrangement uses TRBV9 and TRBJ1-2; D not resolved. The CDR3 runs 15 residues. Germline CDR1 and CDR2: SGDLS and YYNGEE. V shed 1 base and J shed 7 bases, with 17 bases lying between them. Here the CDR3 DNA reads TGTGCCAGCAGCGTAAATGTTGGCTCATCGGGTGGCTACACCTTC. Encoded protein: CASSVNVGSSGGYTF.

The V gene is TRBV9, the J gene TRBJ1-1; D unclear. CDR3 size: 17 residues. Germline V gene data show CDR1 as SGDLS and CDR2 as YYNGEE. V was shortened by 0 bases and J by 0 bases, with 15 bases between the two germline ends. The CDR3 loop is CASSVATSGFMNTEAFF. The CDR3, as DNA: TGTGCCAGCAGCGTAGCCACGTCCGGATTTATGAACACTGAAGCTTTCTTT.